This T cell receptor (beta chain) is drawn from a study of cytomegalovirus exposure and HLA in healthy donors. Study-wide context: A preliminary data release comprised 80 million to 95 million unique TCRs obtained from HLA-typed donors.

On this clone: What it recognizes is unknown.

13 Jbeta primers and 60 Vbeta primers were used for the PCR. Assay: immunoSEQ multiplex PCR; the TCRdb copy retains only in-frame clones and omits some. This sample has about 110,000 clones; under 85% occur once, and the top ten carry 4.2%. The CDR3 covers 14 residues. The V end lost 4 bases, the J end lost 1 base, and 11 bases lay between the germline ends. Germline-derived CDR1 and CDR2 are SGHRS and YFSETQ. Whole-study results and caveats: With later analysis, a missense DCLRE1C variant became linked to TCR beta V- and J-gene trimming.

This chain uses TRBV5-1 with TRBJ1-1, with D possibly being TRBD1 (5 bases). This TCR came from a male donor in good health and CMV-seronegative. Material for sequencing was PBMCs. The CDR3 spells CASSPSGGNTEAFF. CDR3 bases: TGCGCCAGCAGCCCGTCCGGGGGGAACACTGAAGCTTTCTTT.